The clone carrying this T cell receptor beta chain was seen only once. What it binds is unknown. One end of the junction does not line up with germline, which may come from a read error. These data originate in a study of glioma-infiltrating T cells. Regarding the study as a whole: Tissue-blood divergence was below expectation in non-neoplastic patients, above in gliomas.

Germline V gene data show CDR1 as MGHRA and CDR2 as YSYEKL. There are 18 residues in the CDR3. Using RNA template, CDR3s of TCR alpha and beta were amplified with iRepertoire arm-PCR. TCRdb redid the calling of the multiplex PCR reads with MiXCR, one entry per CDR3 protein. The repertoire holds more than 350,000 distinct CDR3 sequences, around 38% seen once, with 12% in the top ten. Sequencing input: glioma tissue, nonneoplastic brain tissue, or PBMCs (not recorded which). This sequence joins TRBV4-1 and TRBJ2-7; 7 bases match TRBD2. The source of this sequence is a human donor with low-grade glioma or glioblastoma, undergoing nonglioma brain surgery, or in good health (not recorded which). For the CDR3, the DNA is TGCGCCAGCAGCCAAGATACCCTTTGGGGCGGGAGCCCCTATGAGCAGTACTTC. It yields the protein CASSQDTLWGGSPYEQYF.